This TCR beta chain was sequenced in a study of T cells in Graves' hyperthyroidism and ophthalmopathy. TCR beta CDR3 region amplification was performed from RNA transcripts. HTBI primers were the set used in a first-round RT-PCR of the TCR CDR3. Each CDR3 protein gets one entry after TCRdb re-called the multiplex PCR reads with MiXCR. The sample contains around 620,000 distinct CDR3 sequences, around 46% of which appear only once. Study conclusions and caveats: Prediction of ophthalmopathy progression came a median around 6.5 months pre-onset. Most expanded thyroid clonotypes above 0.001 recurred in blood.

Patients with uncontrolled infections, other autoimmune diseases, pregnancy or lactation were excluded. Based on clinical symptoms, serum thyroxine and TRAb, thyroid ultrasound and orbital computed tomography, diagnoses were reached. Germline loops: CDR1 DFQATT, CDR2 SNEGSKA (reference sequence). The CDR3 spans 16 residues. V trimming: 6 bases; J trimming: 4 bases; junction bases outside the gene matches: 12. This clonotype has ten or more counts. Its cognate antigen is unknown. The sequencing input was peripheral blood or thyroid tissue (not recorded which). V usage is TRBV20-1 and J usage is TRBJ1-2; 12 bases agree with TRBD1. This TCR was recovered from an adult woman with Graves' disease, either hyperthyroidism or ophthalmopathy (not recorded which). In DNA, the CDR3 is TGCAGTGCGACCCGGGACAGGGGGCGCACGGGCTATGGCTACACCTTC. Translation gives CSATRDRGRTGYGYTF.